The TCR beta chain described here comes from a study of response to subunit inactivated influenza vaccine. Trimming took 3 bases from V and 3 from J, leaving 14 bases between them. Germline lookup yields CDR1 DFQATT and CDR2 SNEGSKA (reference sequence). The CDR3 length is 14 residues. Using its own MiXCR run on the RT-PCR reads, TCRdb lists one record per CDR3 protein. The table shows roughly 500,000 distinct CDR3 sequences, with approximately 15% occurring only once. The receptor was isolated from a man between 50 and 70 years old who received an inactivated influenza vaccine. The sample here was CD4+ T cells sorted from PBMCs, taken less than 30 months after vaccination. This chain connects TRBV20-1 to TRBJ2-5, with D perhaps matching TRBD2 (6 bases). The CDR3 coding sequence is TGCAGTGCTAGGCCCGGCGGGGTGAAAGAGACCCAGTACTTC. This codes for CSARPGGVKETQYF.